The subject of this entry is one T cell receptor (beta chain). This sample is part of a study of CD8 T cells in Susac syndrome. RNA amounts of about 0.5 to 1 ug underwent reverse transcription with random hexamers. It was immunoSEQ multiplex PCR that amplified TCR beta CDR3 across 54 Vbeta and 13 Jbeta. Using its own MiXCR run on the immunoSEQ multiplex PCR reads, TCRdb lists one record per CDR3 protein. This repertoire shows approximately 200,000 distinct CDR3 sequences, roughly 90% found once; its top ten account for roughly 0.13%. V was pared by 6 bases and J by 3 bases, with 11 bases between. CDR1 and CDR2 (germline): MNHEY, SVGEGT. The CDR3 has 13 amino acids.

Specimen: CD8+ T cells from PBMCs. This TCR was recovered from a human donor with multiple sclerosis. The V call is TRBV6-2 or TRBV6-3, the J call TRBJ2-5, with a weak D call TRBD2 (5 bases). The CDR3 region is CASSPGLKETQYF. CDR3 sequence (DNA): TGTGCCAGCAGCCCCGGACTCAAAGAGACCCAGTACTTC.